This TCR beta chain was profiled in a study of technical replicates of blood from a handful of donors. V shed 2 bases, J shed 3 bases, and the junction held 3 bases outside the gene matches. The CDR3 loop spans 14 amino acids. Germline CDR1 SQVTM, CDR2 ANQGSEA. Produced via immunoSEQ multiplex PCR; TCRdb's table is partial and in-frame only. Of about 58,000 clones listed, 91% are singletons. The sample consisted of PBMCs. The V and J genes are TRBV29-1 and TRBJ2-1, with 8 bases identical to TRBD2. The clonotype originates from a human donor in good health. Some clones in this sample may be carry-over from other donors' samples. For the CDR3, the DNA is TGCAGCGTTGAATCTAGCGGGCACTACAATGAGCAGTTCTTC. Its protein product is CSVESSGHYNEQFF.